This is a list of T cell receptor beta chains from one sample in a study of shared clonotypes between healthy human individuals. The protocol was immunoSEQ multiplex PCR, while the TCRdb copy is restricted to in-frame clones and leaves out a portion. In the table there are roughly 2.2 million clones, approximately 95% of which are singletons. The sequenced material came from naive CD4+ T cells from PBMCs. Receptors were obtained from a man aged 18-30 years in good health. Some clones in this sample may be carry-over from other donors' samples. Each CDR3 is given with its conserved first and last residue. D genes are given only for firm matches. Size is omitted from some rows. Given values are once, few, many or a class for expanded clones.

J: TRBJ2-1
D: NA
size: NA
V: TRBV11-2
CDR3: CASSLSGLEEQFF
DNA: TGTGCCAGCAGTTTGTCCGGACTGGAAGAGCAGTTCTTC

J: TRBJ1-1
D: NA
size: NA
V: TRBV5-1
CDR3: CASSRQTGNTEAFF
DNA: TGCGCCAGCAGCCGACAGACAGGGAACACTGAAGCTTTCTTT

J: TRBJ1-5
D: NA
size: NA
V: TRBV18
CDR3: CASSPRPSDQPQHF
DNA: TGTGCCAGCTCACCAAGACCATCCGATCAGCCCCAGCATTTT

J: TRBJ2-7
D: TRBD1
size: NA
V: TRBV11-2
CDR3: CASSFTTGGGRYEQYF
DNA: TGTGCCAGCAGCTTTACCACAGGGGGTGGAAGGTACGAGCAGTACTTC

J: TRBJ1-1
D: NA
size: NA
V: TRBV6-5
CDR3: CASKDDPNTEAFF
DNA: TGTGCCAGCAAAGACGACCCAAACACTGAAGCTTTCTTT

J: TRBJ2-1
D: NA
size: NA
V: TRBV9
CDR3: CASSPGWGQNNEQFF
DNA: TGTGCCAGCAGCCCCGGTTGGGGCCAAAACAATGAGCAGTTCTTC

J: TRBJ1-2
D: NA
size: NA
V: TRBV14
CDR3: CASSQLDPDLPGYTF
DNA: TGTGCCAGCAGCCAGTTGGACCCGGACCTCCCCGGCTACACCTTC

J: TRBJ2-4
D: NA
size: NA
V: TRBV9
CDR3: CASTEGPLAKNIQYF
DNA: TGTGCCAGCACTGAGGGCCCCCTAGCCAAAAACATTCAGTACTTC

J: TRBJ2-1
D: NA
size: NA
V: TRBV7-9
CDR3: CASSLARVGLRNEQFF
DNA: TGTGCCAGCAGCTTAGCGCGTGTAGGGTTACGCAATGAGCAGTTCTTC

J: TRBJ1-4
D: NA
size: NA
V: TRBV5-1
CDR3: CASSFAGPATNEKLFF
DNA: TGCGCCAGCAGCTTTGCCGGCCCTGCAACTAATGAAAAACTGTTTTTT

J: TRBJ1-2
D: NA
size: NA
V: TRBV5-4
CDR3: CASSLRDYTNYGYTF
DNA: TGTGCCAGCAGCTTAAGGGACTATACTAACTATGGCTACACCTTC

J: TRBJ1-5
D: TRBD1
size: NA
V: TRBV28
CDR3: CASSTGGNVGQPQHF
DNA: TGTGCCAGCAGTACAGGGGGCAATGTCGGTCAGCCCCAGCATTTT

J: TRBJ2-1
D: NA
size: NA
V: TRBV2
CDR3: CASSLTPYNEQFF
DNA: TGTGCCAGCAGCCTCACCCCATACAATGAGCAGTTCTTC

J: TRBJ2-7
D: NA
size: NA
V: TRBV14
CDR3: CASSRSYEQYF
DNA: TGTGCCAGCAGCCGATCCTACGAGCAGTACTTC

J: TRBJ2-1
D: TRBD2
size: NA
V: TRBV10-1
CDR3: CASSALAGRTYNEQFF
DNA: TGCGCCAGCAGTGCCCTAGCGGGGAGGACCTACAATGAGCAGTTCTTC

J: TRBJ2-3
D: NA
size: NA
V: TRBV27
CDR3: CASSRAANTQYF
DNA: TGTGCCAGCAGTCGAGCGGCTAATACGCAGTATTTT

J: TRBJ2-3
D: NA
size: NA
V: TRBV20-1
CDR3: CRAFSTDTQYF
DNA: TGCAGGGCTTTTAGCACAGATACGCAGTATTTT

J: TRBJ1-5
D: NA
size: NA
V: TRBV6-6
CDR3: CASSYGRNQPQHF
DNA: TGTGCCAGCAGTTACGGGAGAAATCAGCCCCAGCATTTT

J: TRBJ2-5
D: TRBD1
size: NA
V: TRBV28
CDR3: CASSHGQGRVETQYF
DNA: TGTGCCAGCAGTCATGGACAGGGTCGAGTAGAGACCCAGTACTTC

J: TRBJ1-2
D: NA
size: NA
V: TRBV2
CDR3: CASSPIPSNYGYTF
DNA: TGTGCCAGCAGTCCCATACCCTCGAACTATGGCTACACCTTC

J: TRBJ1-2
D: NA
size: NA
V: TRBV5-1
CDR3: CASSLGQGWGYTF
DNA: TGCGCCAGCAGCTTAGGGCAGGGTTGGGGCTACACCTTC

J: TRBJ2-2
D: TRBD1
size: once
V: TRBV7-2
CDR3: CASSLPGQGNTGELFF
DNA: TGTGCCAGCAGCTTACCGGGACAGGGTAACACCGGGGAGCTGTTTTTT

J: TRBJ2-3
D: TRBD2
size: NA
V: TRBV27
CDR3: CATSAVGLAGISSTDTQYF
DNA: TGTGCCACCTCAGCAGTGGGCCTAGCGGGGATCTCTAGCACAGATACGCAGTATTTT

J: TRBJ2-7
D: NA
size: NA
V: TRBV9
CDR3: CASSVEAHSYEQYF
DNA: TGTGCCAGCAGCGTAGAAGCCCACTCATACGAGCAGTACTTC

J: TRBJ1-2
D: TRBD1
size: NA
V: TRBV30
CDR3: CAWSSTGKAHGYTF
DNA: TGTGCCTGGAGCTCGACAGGGAAGGCCCATGGCTACACCTTC

J: TRBJ1-1
D: TRBD1
size: NA
V: TRBV10-3
CDR3: CAISKDRASEAFF
DNA: TGTGCCATTTCGAAGGACAGGGCGTCTGAAGCTTTCTTT

J: TRBJ2-1
D: NA
size: NA
V: TRBV28
CDR3: CASSLREVEQFF
DNA: TGTGCCAGCAGCCTCAGGGAGGTTGAGCAGTTCTTC

J: TRBJ2-5
D: TRBD2
size: NA
V: TRBV5-6
CDR3: CASSYRGLAGGQETQYF
DNA: TGTGCCAGCAGCTACCGGGGACTAGCGGGAGGCCAAGAGACCCAGTACTTC

J: TRBJ2-5
D: NA
size: NA
V: TRBV30
CDR3: CAWGALETQYF
DNA: TGTGCCTGGGGTGCTTTGGAGACCCAGTACTTC

J: TRBJ2-2
D: TRBD2
size: NA
V: TRBV27
CDR3: CASRTLLAETGELFF
DNA: TGTGCCAGCAGGACGCTACTAGCGGAAACCGGGGAGCTGTTTTTT

J: TRBJ2-5
D: NA
size: NA
V: TRBV5-1
CDR3: CASSLPGAEETQYF
DNA: TGCGCCAGCAGCTTGCCGGGAGCGGAAGAGACCCAGTACTTC

J: TRBJ1-1
D: NA
size: NA
V: TRBV28
CDR3: CASSAPPTAEAFF
DNA: TGTGCCAGCAGTGCGCCTCCGACAGCTGAAGCTTTCTTT

J: TRBJ2-7
D: TRBD1
size: NA
V: TRBV28
CDR3: CASRTDRDRKSSYEQYF
DNA: TGTGCCAGCAGAACCGACCGGGACAGGAAAAGCTCCTACGAGCAGTACTTC

J: TRBJ1-2
D: NA
size: once
V: TRBV28
CDR3: CASRSMGANYGYTF
DNA: TGTGCCAGCAGGTCAATGGGGGCCAACTATGGCTACACCTTC

J: TRBJ2-1
D: NA
size: NA
V: TRBV5-8
CDR3: CASTYRAFSYNEQFF
DNA: TGTGCCAGCACCTACCGGGCCTTCTCCTACAATGAGCAGTTCTTC

J: TRBJ2-5
D: NA
size: NA
V: TRBV6-1
CDR3: CASSDRPRRTQETQYF
DNA: TGTGCCAGCAGTGACCGACCGCGGAGGACTCAAGAGACCCAGTACTTC

J: TRBJ1-2
D: TRBD1
size: NA
V: TRBV18
CDR3: CASSRDRGRDYGYTF
DNA: TGTGCCAGCTCACGAGACAGGGGGCGCGACTATGGCTACACCTTC

J: TRBJ2-1
D: TRBD1
size: NA
V: TRBV28
CDR3: CASSQHGTGPYNEQFF
DNA: TGTGCCAGCAGCCAACACGGGACAGGCCCCTACAATGAGCAGTTCTTC

J: TRBJ2-2
D: TRBD2
size: NA
V: TRBV11-3
CDR3: CASSSRSGDGELFF
DNA: TGTGCCAGCAGCTCAAGGAGCGGGGACGGGGAGCTGTTTTTT

J: TRBJ1-1
D: NA
size: NA
V: TRBV28
CDR3: CATVGGGNRAAFF
DNA: TGTGCCACCGTGGGGGGAGGGAATCGGGCAGCTTTCTTT

J: TRBJ2-7
D: TRBD2
size: NA
V: TRBV5-1
CDR3: CASSGTSGRLASEQYF
DNA: TGCGCCAGCAGCGGGACTAGCGGAAGATTGGCCTCCGAGCAGTACTTC

J: TRBJ1-5
D: NA
size: NA
V: TRBV6-4
CDR3: CASSVEGGQPQHF
DNA: TGTGCCAGCAGTGTAGAGGGCGGTCAGCCCCAGCATTTT

J: TRBJ2-5
D: TRBD1
size: few
V: TRBV2
CDR3: CASSDRQGGKTQYF
DNA: TGTGCCAGCAGTGATAGACAGGGTGGTAAGACCCAGTACTTC

J: TRBJ2-1
D: NA
size: NA
V: TRBV20-1
CDR3: CSARGESEQFF
DNA: TGCAGTGCAAGAGGTGAAAGTGAGCAGTTCTTC

J: TRBJ1-1
D: NA
size: once
V: TRBV4-1
CDR3: CASSHAPQGPEAFF
DNA: TGCGCCAGCAGCCACGCCCCACAGGGTCCTGAAGCTTTCTTT

J: TRBJ2-2
D: TRBD1
size: NA
V: TRBV5-1
CDR3: CASSYDRVDTGELFF
DNA: TGCGCCAGCAGCTATGACAGGGTCGACACCGGGGAGCTGTTTTTT

J: TRBJ1-5
D: NA
size: NA
V: TRBV15
CDR3: CATRTSRTLLNQPQHF
DNA: TGTGCCACCAGAACATCCCGGACACTGCTCAATCAGCCCCAGCATTTT

J: TRBJ2-4
D: NA
size: NA
V: TRBV6-6
CDR3: CASSYSAAGMNIQYF
DNA: TGTGCCAGCAGTTACTCGGCGGCAGGGATGAACATTCAGTACTTC

J: TRBJ2-3
D: NA
size: NA
V: TRBV5-1
CDR3: CASSLMMVAAGTADTQYF
DNA: TGCGCCAGCAGCTTGATGATGGTCGCGGCGGGAACCGCAGATACGCAGTATTTT